The T cell receptor beta chain described here comes from a study of cytomegalovirus exposure and HLA in healthy donors. Findings and limits, study-wide: HLA allele associations emerged for about 16,000 TCR beta sequences in a later analysis, at 0.05 false discovery rate. Per published reports, the classifier diagnosed cytomegalovirus status with high specificity and sensitivity.

With respect to this clone: Its antigen is currently unknown.

In germline, CDR1 is MNHNS, CDR2 SASEGT. This CDR3 comprises 13 residues. Trimming cost V 7 bases and J 4 bases, with 13 bases left between them. Both 60 Vbeta primers and 13 Jbeta primers went into the PCR. The table came from immunoSEQ multiplex PCR; TCRdb's copy has only in-frame clones and leaves some out. The sample consists of 150,000 or so clones, roughly 80% of them appearing once. Donors consisted of healthy bone marrow donors. This chain connects TRBV6-1 to TRBJ2-5, with D possibly matching TRBD2 (7 bases). Sequenced: PBMCs. The TCR sequence derives from a male donor in good health and CMV-seropositive. Written as DNA, the CDR3 is TGTGCCAGCAATAGGGGGGGGGTAGAGACCCAGTACTTC. The encoded protein is CASNRGGVETQYF.